The 15 T cell receptor beta chains below were found in one sample sequenced in a study of blood T cells in healthy people across ages. Then a second PCR, running roughly 7 to 11 cycles, was carried out with a sample-barcoded 5' primer and a J-beta primer mix. TCRdb re-called the 5' RACE reads through MiXCR, storing one row per CDR3 protein. Among about 1.4 million distinct CDR3 sequences listed, 55% to 75% were seen once. Sequences were obtained from blood. These receptors all come from a man between 18 and 35 years old in good health.

This chain connects TRBV4-1 to TRBJ2-1; the D gene is possibly TRBD2 (6 bases). The V and J ends lost 3 bases and 12 bases respectively, with 18 bases between them. CDR3 length equals 14 residues. Germline CDR1 is MGHRA and CDR2 is YSYEKL. The CDR3 nucleotides read TGCGCCAGCAGCCAGCAGGTGGGGGGAGTTGTGCAGTTCTTC. Its protein is CASSQQVGGVVQFF.

V and J are TRBV20-1 and TRBJ2-4; no reliable D call. The last part of the DNA fits TRBJ2-7 better; the J call may be wrong. Germline loops: CDR1 DFQATT, CDR2 SNEGSKA (reference sequence). The CDR3 sequence is 15 residues long. CDR3 region: CSASLGLRRIYEQYF. CDR3 bases: TGCAGTGCTAGTTTGGGTTTGCGGCGGATCTACGAGCAGTACTTC.

The chain is built from TRBV11-1 and TRBJ2-5; 12 bases agree with TRBD1. The last part of the DNA fits TRBJ2-7 better; the J call may be wrong. Germline CDR1 SGHAT, CDR2 FQDESV (reference sequence). The CDR3 has 13 residues. The CDR3 is CAAGTGGFDEQYF. The CDR3 DNA reads as TGTGCCGCAGGGACAGGGGGCTTCGACGAGCAGTACTTC.

V usage is TRBV14 and J usage is TRBJ2-5, with TRBD1 matching 8 bases. Germline V gene lookup returns CDR1 SGHDN and CDR2 FVKESK. Trimming removed 3 bases from V and 3 bases from J; junction bases left unmatched: 6. The CDR3 covers 15 residues. Written as DNA, the CDR3 is TGTGCCAGCAGCCAGGACAGGGCGGTTGAAGAGACCCAGTACTTC. Translated, it gives CASSQDRAVEETQYF.

The V call is TRBV5-5, the J call TRBJ1-2; D is unclear. Looked up from germline, CDR1 is SGHKS and CDR2 is YYEKEE (reference sequence). The CDR3 loop spans 15 amino acids. Between the trimmed V and J ends, which lost 0 bases and 2 bases, there was a span of 11 bases. In DNA form, the CDR3 reads TGTGCCAGCAGCTTGGGCGAAAGCTTCAACTATGGCTACACCTTC. It codes for CASSLGESFNYGYTF.

The chain is built from TRBV29-1 and TRBJ2-1; no firm D call. Germline CDR1 reads SQVTM; CDR2 reads ANQGSEA. The ends were cut back, 7 bases at V and 12 bases at J, with 13 bases in the middle. CDR3 length equals 10 residues. CDR3 in DNA: TGCAGCGCTGTTGGTCGGGTGCAGTTCTTC. Translating it yields CSAVGRVQFF.

V usage is TRBV10-1 and J usage is TRBJ2-1; D might be TRBD2 (6 bases). Germline CDR1 WNHNN, CDR2 SYGVQD (reference sequence). Trimming took off 2 bases at V and 12 bases at J, with 17 bases between the two ends. This CDR3 spans 14 amino acids. The CDR3 DNA is TGCGCCAGCAGTGAGATCGTAGGAGGGATGTGGCAGTTCTTC. Translating it yields CASSEIVGGMWQFF.

The rearrangement joins TRBV4-1 to TRBJ2-1; D not certain. CDR1 MGHRA and CDR2 YSYEKL come from the germline V gene. The CDR3 runs 16 residues. V lost 3 bases and J lost 5, with 17 bases in between. In DNA, the CDR3 is TGCGCCAGCAGCCAGGCCCCAAACCCGTTAAACAATGAGCAGTTCTTC. It is translated as CASSQAPNPLNNEQFF.

CDR3 loop: CSARDGRTGYTF. The DNA of the CDR3 is TGCAGTGCTAGAGATGGGCGGACCGGCTACACCTTC. V gene TRBV20-1 combines with J gene TRBJ1-2; D unclear. This CDR3 has 12 amino acids. Trimming cost V 0 bases and J 8 bases, with 10 bases left between them. Germline V gene lookup returns CDR1 DFQATT and CDR2 SNEGSKA (reference sequence).

At least ten counts were recorded for this clonotype. Sequence at one end of the junction differs from germline and may be a read error. The chain uses TRBV29-1 and TRBJ2-1; the D gene is possibly TRBD2 (5 bases). Germline assignment: CDR1 SQVTM and CDR2 ANQGSEA. This CDR3 has 14 amino acids. CDR3 bases: TGCAGCATTGAAAGGGAGAGCTCCTACAATGAGCAGTTCTTC. Residues: CSIERESSYNEQFF.

This chain links TRBV20-1 with TRBJ2-1; 9 bases agree with TRBD2. The germline V gene encodes CDR1 DFQATT and CDR2 SNEGSKA (reference sequence). V was clipped by 4 bases and J by 2 bases; unmatched bases: 9. The CDR3 sequence is 16 residues long. The CDR3 reads CSAMDYSGSPYNEQFF. The CDR3 DNA follows: TGCAGTGCTATGGACTATAGCGGGAGTCCCTACAATGAGCAGTTCTTC.

V gene TRBV9 combines with J gene TRBJ2-5, with D tentatively TRBD2 (5 bases). The J call is doubtful: the DNA matches TRBJ2-7 better. The CDR3 extends over 14 amino acids. Germline values: CDR1 SGDLS, CDR2 YYNGEE. The DNA of the CDR3 is TGTGCCAGCAGCGTTGGACTGAACTCCTACGAGCAGTACTTC. Translating gives CASSVGLNSYEQYF.

This rearrangement joins TRBV20-1 to TRBJ2-5; D remains ambiguous. The CDR3 has 14 amino acids. V was trimmed by 0 bases and J by 5 bases, leaving 13 bases between them. Germline V CDR1 and CDR2: DFQATT, SNEGSKA (reference sequence). The CDR3 region is CSARDEGSWETQYF. The CDR3 nucleotides read TGCAGTGCTAGAGATGAAGGCAGTTGGGAGACCCAGTACTTC.

This clonotype was observed a few times. J is TRBJ2-3 and V is TRBV3-1, with a possible D match to TRBD1 (5 bases). The CDR3 sequence is 15 residues long. V lost 1 base and J 1 base, leaving 9 bases between the germline ends. The V gene's germline CDR1 is LGHDT and CDR2 YNNKEL (reference sequence). CDR3 protein: CASSQGTTGTDTQYF. The CDR3 coding sequence is TGTGCCAGCAGCCAAGGGACAACGGGCACAGATACGCAGTATTTT.

V usage is TRBV12-3 or TRBV12-4 and J usage is TRBJ2-7; perhaps TRBD1 as D (7 bases). V was clipped by 4 bases and J by 2 bases, with 15 bases between them. The CDR3 length is 15 residues. CDR3 region: CASSYQGERAYEQYF. For the CDR3, the DNA is TGTGCCAGCAGTTATCAGGGGGAGCGGGCCTACGAGCAGTACTTC.